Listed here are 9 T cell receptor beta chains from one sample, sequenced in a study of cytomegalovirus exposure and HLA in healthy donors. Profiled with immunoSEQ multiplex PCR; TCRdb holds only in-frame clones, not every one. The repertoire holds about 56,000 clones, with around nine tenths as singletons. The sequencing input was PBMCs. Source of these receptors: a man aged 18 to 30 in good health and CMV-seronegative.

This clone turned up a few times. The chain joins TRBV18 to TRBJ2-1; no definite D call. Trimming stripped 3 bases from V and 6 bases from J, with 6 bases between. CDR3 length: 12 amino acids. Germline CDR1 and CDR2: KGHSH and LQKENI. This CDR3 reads CASSPTSNEQFF. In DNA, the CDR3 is TGTGCCAGCTCACCGACAAGCAATGAGCAGTTCTTC.

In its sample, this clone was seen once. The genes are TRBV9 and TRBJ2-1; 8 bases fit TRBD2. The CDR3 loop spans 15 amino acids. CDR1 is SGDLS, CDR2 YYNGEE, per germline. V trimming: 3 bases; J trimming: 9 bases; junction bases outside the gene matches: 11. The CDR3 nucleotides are TGTGCCAGCAGCGCGGCTGGACTAGCTGTGAGTGAGCAGTTCTTC. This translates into CASSAAGLAVSEQFF.

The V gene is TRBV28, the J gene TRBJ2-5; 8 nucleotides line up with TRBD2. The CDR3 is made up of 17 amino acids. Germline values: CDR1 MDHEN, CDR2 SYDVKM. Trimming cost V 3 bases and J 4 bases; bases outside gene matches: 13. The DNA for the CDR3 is TGTGCCAGCAGTTTCCGGCTAGCGGGCCGTTTTACAGAGACCCAGTACTTC. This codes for CASSFRLAGRFTETQYF.

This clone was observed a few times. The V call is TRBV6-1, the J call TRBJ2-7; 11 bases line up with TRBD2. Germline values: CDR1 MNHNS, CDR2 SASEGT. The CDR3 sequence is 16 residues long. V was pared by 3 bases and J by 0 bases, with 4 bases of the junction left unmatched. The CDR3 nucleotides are TGTGCCAGCAGTGACGGGACTAGCGGATTCTCCTACGAGCAGTACTTC. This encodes CASSDGTSGFSYEQYF.

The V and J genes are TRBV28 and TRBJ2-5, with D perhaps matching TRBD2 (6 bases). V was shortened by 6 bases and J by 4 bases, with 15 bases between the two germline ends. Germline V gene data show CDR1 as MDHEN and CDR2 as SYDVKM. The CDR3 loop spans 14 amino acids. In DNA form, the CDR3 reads TGTGCCAGCAGCCCCCCGGAGGGGACAGAGACCCAGTACTTC. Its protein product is CASSPPEGTETQYF.

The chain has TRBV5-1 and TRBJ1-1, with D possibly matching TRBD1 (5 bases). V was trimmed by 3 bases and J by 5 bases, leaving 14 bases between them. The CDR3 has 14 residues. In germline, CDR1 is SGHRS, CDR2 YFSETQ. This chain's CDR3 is CASSWTGVVTEAFF. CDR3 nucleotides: TGCGCCAGCAGCTGGACGGGGGTGGTGACTGAAGCTTTCTTT. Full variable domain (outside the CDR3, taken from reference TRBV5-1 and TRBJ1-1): KAGVTQTPRYLIKTRGQQVTLSCSPISGHRSVSWYQQTPGQGLQFLFEYFSETQRNKGNFPGRFSGRQFSNSRSEMNVSTLELGDSALYLCASSWTGVVTEAFFGQGTRLTVV.

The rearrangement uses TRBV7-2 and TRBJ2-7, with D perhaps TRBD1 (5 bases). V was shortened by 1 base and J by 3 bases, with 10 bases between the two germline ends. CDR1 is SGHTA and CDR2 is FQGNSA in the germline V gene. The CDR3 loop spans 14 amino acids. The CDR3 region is CASSLVGRDYEQYF. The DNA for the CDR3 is TGTGCCAGCAGCTTAGTCGGCAGGGACTACGAGCAGTACTTC.

CDR3 sequence reads: CASSLGQGTDTQYF. The CDR3 region has the DNA TGTGCCAGCAGCCTCGGACAGGGGACAGATACGCAGTATTTT. This chain connects TRBV14 to TRBJ2-3; 9 bases fit TRBD1. Trimming at V came to 4 bases and at J to 3 bases, leaving 2 bases not matched to a gene. This CDR3 is 14 amino acids long. The germline CDR1 and CDR2 sequences are SGHDN and FVKESK. The entire variable domain, with the rest obtained from reference TRBV14 and TRBJ2-3, is as follows: EAGVTQFPSHSVIEKGQTVTLRCDPISGHDNLYWYRRVMGKEIKFLLHFVKESKQDESGMPNNRFLAERTGGTYSTLKVQPAELEDSGVYFCASSLGQGTDTQYFGPGTRLTVL.

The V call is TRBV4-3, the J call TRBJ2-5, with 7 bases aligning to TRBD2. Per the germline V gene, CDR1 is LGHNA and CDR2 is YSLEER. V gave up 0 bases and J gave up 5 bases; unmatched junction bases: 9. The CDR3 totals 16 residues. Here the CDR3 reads CASSQDGGLVAETQYF. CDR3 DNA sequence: TGCGCCAGCAGCCAAGATGGAGGACTAGTGGCGGAGACCCAGTACTTC.